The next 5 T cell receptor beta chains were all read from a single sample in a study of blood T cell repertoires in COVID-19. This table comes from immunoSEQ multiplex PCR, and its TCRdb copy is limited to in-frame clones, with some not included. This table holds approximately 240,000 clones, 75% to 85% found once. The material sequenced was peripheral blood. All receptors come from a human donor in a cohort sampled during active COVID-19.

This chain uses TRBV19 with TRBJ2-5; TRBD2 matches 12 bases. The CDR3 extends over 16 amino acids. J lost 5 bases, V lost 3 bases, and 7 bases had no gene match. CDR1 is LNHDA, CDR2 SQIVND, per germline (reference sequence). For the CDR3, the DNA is TGTGCCAGTAGTATTTTTCTAGCGGGGGGGCAGGAGACCCAGTACTTC. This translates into CASSIFLAGGQETQYF.

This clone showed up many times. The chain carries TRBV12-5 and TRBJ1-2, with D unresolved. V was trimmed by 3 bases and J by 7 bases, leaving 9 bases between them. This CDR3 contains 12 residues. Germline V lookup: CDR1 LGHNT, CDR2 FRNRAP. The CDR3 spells CASGFRLIGYTF. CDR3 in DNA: TGTGCTAGTGGTTTTCGCCTAATTGGCTACACCTTC.

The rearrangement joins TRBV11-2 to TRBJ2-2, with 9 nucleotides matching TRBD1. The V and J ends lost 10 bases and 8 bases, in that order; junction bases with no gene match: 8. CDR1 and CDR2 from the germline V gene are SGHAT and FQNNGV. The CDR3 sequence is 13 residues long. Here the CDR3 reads CATNRQGVGELFF. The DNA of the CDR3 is TGTGCCACCAACAGACAGGGGGTAGGGGAGCTGTTTTTT.

The CDR3 DNA reads as TGTGCCAGCAGTTTAGGGACTAGCGGCTACAATGAGCAGTTCTTC. This translates into CASSLGTSGYNEQFF. V gene TRBV27 combines with J gene TRBJ2-1, with 11 positions matching TRBD2. The CDR3 sequence is 15 residues long. Trimming cost V 2 bases and J 3 bases; bases outside gene matches: 0. Germline V gene data show CDR1 as MNHEY and CDR2 as SMNVEV (reference sequence).

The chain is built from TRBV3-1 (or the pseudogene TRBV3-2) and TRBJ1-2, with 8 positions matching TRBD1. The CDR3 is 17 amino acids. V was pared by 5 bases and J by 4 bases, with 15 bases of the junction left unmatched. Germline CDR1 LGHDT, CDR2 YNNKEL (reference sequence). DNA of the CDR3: TGTGCCAGCAGCGAAAAGCTGAGACAGGGGACCGGCTATGGCTACACCTTC. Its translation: CASSEKLRQGTGYGYTF.